The 23 T cell receptor beta chains below come from one sample, sequenced in a study of shared clonotypes between healthy human individuals. Libraries were prepared by immunoSEQ multiplex PCR; TCRdb keeps only in-frame clonotypes and omits some of them. The sample has over a million clones, 95% to 97% seen once. The specimen sequenced was naive CD4+ T cells sorted from blood. Subset indicated: CD45RA+ positively selected. These TCRs come from a man aged 25 to 40 in good health.

This clone appeared a single time. This chain connects TRBV7-9 to TRBJ2-7; D is ambiguous. CDR3 length equals 12 residues. V dropped 5 bases and J dropped 5 bases, with 10 bases sitting between them. The germline CDR1 and CDR2 sequences are SEHNR and FQNEAQ (reference sequence). This CDR3 reads CASSRTPHEQYF. In DNA form, the CDR3 reads TGTGCCAGCAGCCGGACCCCTCACGAGCAGTACTTC. Drawing the rest from reference TRBV7-9 and TRBJ2-7, the complete variable domain is DTGVSQNPRHKITKRGQNVTFRCDPISEHNRLYWYRQTLGQGPEFLTYFQNEAQLEKSRLLSDRFSAERPKGSFSTLEIQRTEQGDSAMYLCASSRTPHEQYFGPGTRLTVT.

The J gene is TRBJ1-5, the V gene TRBV6-6; perhaps TRBD1 as D (5 bases). The germline CDR1 and CDR2 sequences are MNHNY and SVGAGI (reference sequence). V dropped 3 bases and J dropped 7 bases, with 10 bases sitting between them. This CDR3 is built from 13 residues. CDR3 region: CASSYQGPQPQHF. Here the CDR3 DNA reads TGTGCCAGCAGTTATCAGGGACCACAGCCCCAGCATTTT.

V gene TRBV10-1 combines with J gene TRBJ2-1, with D unclear. The CDR3 is 14 residues long. V was clipped by 1 base and J by 6 bases, with 10 bases between them. In germline, CDR1 is WNHNN, CDR2 SYGVQD (reference sequence). CDR3 in DNA: TGCGCCAGCAGTGAGTTGGGTCAAACCAATGAGCAGTTCTTC. As protein: CASSELGQTNEQFF.

The J gene is TRBJ1-1, the V gene TRBV5-1; D is unresolved. The CDR3 has 13 residues. Trimming stripped 2 bases from V and 0 bases from J, with 5 bases between. The germline gives CDR1 SGHRS, CDR2 YFSETQ. The CDR3 loop is CASSLRLNTEAFF. CDR3 nucleotides: TGCGCCAGCAGCTTACGATTGAACACTGAAGCTTTCTTT.

This chain links TRBV18 with TRBJ1-2; 10 bases agree with TRBD1. Germline CDR1 KGHSH, CDR2 LQKENI. The CDR3 covers 18 residues. V trimming: 0 bases; J trimming: 6 bases; junction bases outside the gene matches: 13. The CDR3 DNA reads TGTGCCAGCTCACCACCGGGACAGGGGCTTTACCCGTCGGATGGCTACACCTTC. Amino acid sequence: CASSPPGQGLYPSDGYTF.

This clone was observed a single time. The rearrangement links TRBV5-1 to TRBJ2-1; TRBD2 is a possible D gene (6 bases). The V and J ends lost 1 base and 3 bases respectively, with 11 bases between them. This CDR3 contains 15 residues. Looked up from germline, CDR1 is SGHRS and CDR2 is YFSETQ. CDR3 in amino acids: CASSLWRGSYNEQFF. As DNA, the CDR3 is TGCGCCAGCAGCTTGTGGCGGGGAAGCTACAATGAGCAGTTCTTC.

The rearrangement joins TRBV10-3 to TRBJ2-7; 8 nucleotides align to TRBD2. With 8 bases clipped from V and 7 bases from J, the junction kept 13 bases outside the gene matches. Germline V CDR1 and CDR2: ENHRY, SYGVKD. The CDR3 loop spans 14 amino acids. The CDR3 bases are TGTGCCATCCGTGGGCTAGCGGGCGAAGGGGAGCAGTACTTC. It encodes CAIRGLAGEGEQYF.

The chain links TRBV5-1 to TRBJ1-4; no definite D call. The CDR3 has 17 amino acids. Germline assignment: CDR1 SGHRS and CDR2 YFSETQ. V was clipped by 0 bases and J by 0 bases, with 12 bases between them. The CDR3: CASSLGLMGATNEKLFF. The CDR3, as DNA: TGCGCCAGCAGCTTGGGGTTAATGGGTGCAACTAATGAAAAACTGTTTTTT.

The chain combines TRBV7-8 with TRBJ2-1; D is possibly TRBD2 (6 bases). The germline CDR1 and CDR2 sequences are SGHVS and FQNEAQ. Trimming pared 5 bases from V and 5 bases from J, leaving 10 bases between. There are 13 residues in the CDR3. The CDR3 spells CASSAGPDNEQFF. CDR3 sequence (DNA): TGTGCCAGCAGCGCGGGACCGGACAATGAGCAGTTCTTC.

This rearrangement joins TRBV6-5 to TRBJ1-2; no definite D call. The CDR3 has 12 amino acids. V lost 4 bases, J lost 1 base, and 4 bases lay in between. Germline loops: CDR1 MNHEY, CDR2 SVGAGI. The CDR3 here is CASSSINYGYTF. The CDR3 bases are TGTGCCAGCAGTTCTATTAACTATGGCTACACCTTC.

The rearrangement links TRBV14 to TRBJ2-5; the D is unclear. V shed 2 bases and J shed 1 base, with 5 bases lying between them. This CDR3 comprises 13 residues. The germline gives CDR1 SGHDN, CDR2 FVKESK. The CDR3 nucleotides read TGTGCCAGCAGCCAAAGGGTCCAAGAGACCCAGTACTTC. It is translated as CASSQRVQETQYF.

This rearrangement joins TRBV4-1 to TRBJ2-5; 11 bases match TRBD1. The CDR3 length is 16 residues. The germline V gene encodes CDR1 MGHRA and CDR2 YSYEKL. Trimming at V came to 4 bases and at J to 4 bases, leaving 8 bases not matched to a gene. For the CDR3, the DNA is TGCGCCAGCAGCCGAAAGGGGACAGGGGGATTAGAGACCCAGTACTTC. Its protein product is CASSRKGTGGLETQYF.

The rearrangement links TRBV11-3 to TRBJ1-1; 7 nucleotides align to TRBD1. The CDR3 has 14 amino acids. J was trimmed by 2 bases and V by 5 bases; bases with no gene match: 5. Germline loops: CDR1 SGHNT, CDR2 YENEEA. The CDR3 region has the DNA TGTGCCAGCAGCGAGGGACAGACAAACACTGAAGCTTTCTTT. Protein: CASSEGQTNTEAFF.

Regarding this clone: This specimen includes other DNA sequences encoding the same CDR3. The chain is built from TRBV7-2 and TRBJ1-5, with 9 bases matching TRBD1. The V segment lost 5 bases and the J segment 5 bases; nucleotides outside the gene matches: 1. The germline gives CDR1 SGHTA, CDR2 FQGNSA. CDR3 length: 13 residues. The CDR3 sequence: CASSRDRDQPQHF. CDR3 in DNA: TGTGCCAGCAGCCGGGACAGGGATCAGCCCCAGCATTTT.

The chain joins TRBV28 to TRBJ2-5; TRBD2 matches at 7 bases. The CDR3 runs to 13 residues. V shed 6 bases and J 3 bases; nucleotides not matched to a gene: 4. The V gene's germline CDR1 is MDHEN and CDR2 SYDVKM. The CDR3 sequence is CASSILAKETQYF. The CDR3 DNA is TGTGCCAGCAGCATACTAGCGAAAGAGACCCAGTACTTC.

The chain couples TRBV7-2 to TRBJ1-5; TRBD1 might be the D (6 bases). With 5 bases removed from V and 6 bases from J, the gap between germline ends came to 17 bases. This CDR3 contains 15 residues. The germline gives CDR1 SGHTA, CDR2 FQGNSA. The CDR3 DNA follows: TGTGCCAGCAGCCCATTGTGGGGGGGCGGTCAGCCCCAGCATTTT. It encodes CASSPLWGGGQPQHF.

The chain uses TRBV5-1 and TRBJ2-1; TRBD2 aligns across 16 bases. The germline CDR1 and CDR2 sequences are SGHRS and YFSETQ. V was pared by 3 bases and J by 5 bases, with 2 bases of the junction left unmatched. This CDR3 is built from 16 residues. The CDR3 bases are TGCGCCAGCAGCTGGGGACTAGCGGGAGGGAACAATGAGCAGTTCTTC. Its translation: CASSWGLAGGNNEQFF.

The V call is TRBV18, the J call TRBJ2-5; 11 bases fit TRBD2. The ends lost 1 base at V and 5 bases at J; junction bases unmatched: 30. This CDR3 is 24 amino acids long. CDR1 and CDR2 from the germline V gene are KGHSH and LQKENI. This chain's CDR3 is CASSPRLTTGTKTSGIPPSETQYF. The DNA for the CDR3 is TGTGCCAGCTCACCACGGCTTACCACGGGGACAAAGACTAGCGGGATACCCCCGTCGGAGACCCAGTACTTC.

DNA for the CDR3: TGTGCCACCAGCAGGAATTACGAGCAGTACTTC. Its protein is CATSRNYEQYF. The chain employs TRBV15 and TRBJ2-7, with D unresolved. Trimming took 3 bases from V and 4 from J, leaving 4 bases between them. Germline-derived CDR1 and CDR2 are LNHNV and YYDKDF (reference sequence). The CDR3 spans 11 residues.

This clone was seen a single time. The rearrangement links TRBV30 to TRBJ2-1; D gene ambiguous. The CDR3 extends over 14 amino acids. The germline V and J ends were trimmed by 2 bases and 1 base, with 9 bases remaining between them. The germline CDR1 and CDR2 sequences are GTSNPN and SVGIG (reference sequence). The CDR3 here is CAWSSPPSYNEQFF. CDR3 DNA: TGTGCCTGGAGTTCCCCCCCGTCCTACAATGAGCAGTTCTTC.

This clone showed up just once. The V and J genes are TRBV27 and TRBJ2-2; D is unresolved. The CDR3 sequence is 12 residues long. Per germline, CDR1 MNHEY and CDR2 SMNVEV (reference sequence). Trimming cost V 3 bases and J 6 bases, with 5 bases left between them. As DNA, the CDR3 is TGTGCCAGCAGTTTTCTAGCCGGGGAGCTGTTTTTT. Translating it yields CASSFLAGELFF.

This clone showed up just a few times. Within the sample, other DNA sequences also encode this same CDR3. J is TRBJ2-3 and V is TRBV5-1; D remains unclear. There are 12 residues in the CDR3. The germline V gene has CDR1 SGHRS and CDR2 YFSETQ. V lost 4 bases and J 2 bases, leaving 5 bases between the germline ends. The CDR3 sequence is CASSPPTDTQYF. For the CDR3, the DNA is TGCGCCAGCAGCCCCCCCACAGATACGCAGTATTTT.

In DNA, the CDR3 is TGTGCCAGCAGTTACTCGAAGGCGGCCATACAAGAGACCCAGTACTTC. Its translation is CASSYSKAAIQETQYF. The V and J genes are TRBV6-6 and TRBJ2-5; D not certain. Trimming left V 0 bases short and J 2 bases short, with 13 bases between. This CDR3 contains 16 residues. The germline gives CDR1 MNHNY, CDR2 SVGAGI (reference sequence).